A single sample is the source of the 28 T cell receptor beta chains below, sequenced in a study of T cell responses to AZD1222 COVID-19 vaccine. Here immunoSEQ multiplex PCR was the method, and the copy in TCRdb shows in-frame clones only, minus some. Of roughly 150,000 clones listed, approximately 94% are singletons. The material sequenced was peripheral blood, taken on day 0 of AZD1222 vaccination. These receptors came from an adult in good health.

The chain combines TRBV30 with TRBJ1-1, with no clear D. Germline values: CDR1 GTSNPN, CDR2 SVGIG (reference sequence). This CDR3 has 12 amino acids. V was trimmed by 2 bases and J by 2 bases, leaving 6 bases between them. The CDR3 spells CAWSLQNTEAFF. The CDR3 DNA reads TGTGCCTGGAGTTTACAAAACACTGAAGCTTTCTTT.

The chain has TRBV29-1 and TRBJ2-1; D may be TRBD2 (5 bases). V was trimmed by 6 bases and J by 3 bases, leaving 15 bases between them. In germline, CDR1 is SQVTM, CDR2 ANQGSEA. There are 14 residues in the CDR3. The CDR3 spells CSVRARAIYNEQFF. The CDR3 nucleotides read TGCAGCGTCCGAGCGCGGGCGATCTACAATGAGCAGTTCTTC.

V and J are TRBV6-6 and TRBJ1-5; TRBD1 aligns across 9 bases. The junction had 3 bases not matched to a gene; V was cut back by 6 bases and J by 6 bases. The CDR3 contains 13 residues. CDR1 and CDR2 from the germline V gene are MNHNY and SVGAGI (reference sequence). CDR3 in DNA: TGTGCCAGCAGCACACAGGGGGCTCAGCCCCAGCATTTT. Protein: CASSTQGAQPQHF.

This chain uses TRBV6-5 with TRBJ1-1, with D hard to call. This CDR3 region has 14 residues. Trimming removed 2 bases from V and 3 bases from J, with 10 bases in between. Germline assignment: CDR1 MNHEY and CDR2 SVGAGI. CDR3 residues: CASSYMLRDTEAFF. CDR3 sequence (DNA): TGTGCCAGCAGTTACATGTTGAGGGACACTGAAGCTTTCTTT.

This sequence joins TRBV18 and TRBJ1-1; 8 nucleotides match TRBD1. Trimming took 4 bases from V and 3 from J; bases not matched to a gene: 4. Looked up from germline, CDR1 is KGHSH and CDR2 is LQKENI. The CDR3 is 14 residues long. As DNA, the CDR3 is TGTGCCAGCTCACTCAGGGGGCTGGACACTGAAGCTTTCTTT. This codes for CASSLRGLDTEAFF.

The CDR3 DNA follows: TGTGCCAGCAGCGTAGAGGGGGCTATCAATCAGCCCCAGCATTTT. Translated: CASSVEGAINQPQHF. The chain links TRBV9 to TRBJ1-5, with 7 bases that match TRBD1. Losses at the gene ends were 0 bases for V and 3 bases for J; bases not matched to a gene: 3. The CDR3 covers 15 residues. Germline V CDR1 and CDR2: SGDLS, YYNGEE.

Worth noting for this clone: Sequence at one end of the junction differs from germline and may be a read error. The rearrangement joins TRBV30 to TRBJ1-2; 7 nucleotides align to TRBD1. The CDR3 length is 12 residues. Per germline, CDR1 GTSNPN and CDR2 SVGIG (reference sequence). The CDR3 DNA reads TGTGTCTGGAGTGGGACAGCGTATGGCTACACCTTC. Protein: CVWSGTAYGYTF.

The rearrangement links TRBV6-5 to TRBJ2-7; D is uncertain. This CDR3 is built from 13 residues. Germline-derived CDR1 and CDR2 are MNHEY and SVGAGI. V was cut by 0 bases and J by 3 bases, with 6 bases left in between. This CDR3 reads CASSYSGLYEQYF. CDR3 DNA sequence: TGTGCCAGCAGTTACTCAGGCCTCTACGAGCAGTACTTC.

CDR3 DNA: TGTGCCAGCAGCCAACGCACCGGACAGGGGGTGGGAGATACGCAGTATTTT. This codes for CASSQRTGQGVGDTQYF. This chain joins TRBV4-2 and TRBJ2-3, with TRBD1 matching 10 bases. Per the germline V gene, CDR1 is LGHNA and CDR2 is YNFKEQ. The CDR3 runs to 17 residues. The J segment lost 5 bases and the V segment lost 2 bases, leaving 10 bases of the junction unmatched.

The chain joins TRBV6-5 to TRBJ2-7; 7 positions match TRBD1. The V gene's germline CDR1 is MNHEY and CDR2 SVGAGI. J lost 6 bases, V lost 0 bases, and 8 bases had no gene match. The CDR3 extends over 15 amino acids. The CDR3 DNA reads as TGTGCCAGCAGTTACTCAGCGACAGGGTCTCGCGAGCAGTACTTC. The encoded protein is CASSYSATGSREQYF.

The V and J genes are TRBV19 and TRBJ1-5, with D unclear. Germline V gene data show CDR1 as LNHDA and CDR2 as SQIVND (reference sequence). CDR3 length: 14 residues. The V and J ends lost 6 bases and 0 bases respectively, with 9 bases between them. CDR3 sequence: CASRSVGSNQPQHF. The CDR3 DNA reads TGTGCCAGTAGATCCGTGGGTAGCAATCAGCCCCAGCATTTT.

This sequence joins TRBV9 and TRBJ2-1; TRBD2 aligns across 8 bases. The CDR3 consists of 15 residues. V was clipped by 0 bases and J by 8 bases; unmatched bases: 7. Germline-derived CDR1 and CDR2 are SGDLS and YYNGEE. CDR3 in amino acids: CASSVVGGGIDEQFF. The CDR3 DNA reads TGTGCCAGCAGCGTAGTGGGCGGGGGGATCGATGAGCAGTTCTTC. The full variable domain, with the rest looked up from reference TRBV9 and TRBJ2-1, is DSGVTQTPKHLITATGQRVTLRCSPRSGDLSVYWYQQSLDQGLQFLIQYYNGEERAKGNILERFSAQQFPDLHSELNLSSLELGDSALYFCASSVVGGGIDEQFFGPGTRLTVL.

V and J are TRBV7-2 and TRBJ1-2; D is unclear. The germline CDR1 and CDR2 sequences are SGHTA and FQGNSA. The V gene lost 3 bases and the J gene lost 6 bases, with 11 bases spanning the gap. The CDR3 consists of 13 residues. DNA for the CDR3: TGTGCCAGCAGCTTCAAAGGGAGCGATGGCTACACCTTC. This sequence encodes CASSFKGSDGYTF.

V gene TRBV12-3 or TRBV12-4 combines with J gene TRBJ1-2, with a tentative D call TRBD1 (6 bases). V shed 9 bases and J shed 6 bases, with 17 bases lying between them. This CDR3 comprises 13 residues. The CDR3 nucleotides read TGTGCCAGTTCCTGGGGGCTGAAGGATGGCTACACCTTC. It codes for CASSWGLKDGYTF.

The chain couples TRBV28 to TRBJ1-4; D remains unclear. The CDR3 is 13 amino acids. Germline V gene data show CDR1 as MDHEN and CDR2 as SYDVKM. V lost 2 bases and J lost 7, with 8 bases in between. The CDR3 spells CASSLSQREKLFF. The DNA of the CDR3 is TGTGCCAGCAGTTTAAGTCAGCGTGAAAAACTGTTTTTT. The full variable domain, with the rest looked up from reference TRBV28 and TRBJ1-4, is DVKVTQSSRYLVKRTGEKVFLECVQDMDHENMFWYRQDPGLGLRLIYFSYDVKMKEKGDIPEGYSVSREKKERFSLILESASTNQTSMYLCASSLSQREKLFFGSGTQLSVL.

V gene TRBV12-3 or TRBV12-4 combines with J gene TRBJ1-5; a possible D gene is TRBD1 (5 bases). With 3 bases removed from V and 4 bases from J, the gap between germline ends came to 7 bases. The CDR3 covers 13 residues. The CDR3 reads CASSFGANQPQHF. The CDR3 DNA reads TGTGCCAGCAGTTTTGGGGCGAATCAGCCCCAGCATTTT.

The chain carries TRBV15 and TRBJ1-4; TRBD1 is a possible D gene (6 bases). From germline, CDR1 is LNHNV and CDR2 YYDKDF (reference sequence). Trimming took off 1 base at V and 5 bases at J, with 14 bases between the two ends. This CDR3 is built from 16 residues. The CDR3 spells CATSRVRTVGNEKLFF. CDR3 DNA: TGTGCCACCAGCAGAGTCAGGACAGTCGGAAATGAAAAACTGTTTTTT.

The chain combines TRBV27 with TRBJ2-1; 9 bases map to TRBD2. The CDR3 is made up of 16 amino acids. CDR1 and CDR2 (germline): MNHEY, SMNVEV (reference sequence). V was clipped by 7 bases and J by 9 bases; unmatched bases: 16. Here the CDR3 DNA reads TGTGCCAGCACCCAAAACCGTGAAACTAGCGGGTTTGAGCAGTTCTTC. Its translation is CASTQNRETSGFEQFF.

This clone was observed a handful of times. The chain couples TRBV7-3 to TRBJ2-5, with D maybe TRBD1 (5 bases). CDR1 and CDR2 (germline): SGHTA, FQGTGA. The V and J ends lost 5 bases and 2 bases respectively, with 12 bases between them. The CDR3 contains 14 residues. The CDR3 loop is CASSPGPNQETQYF. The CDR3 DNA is TGTGCCAGCAGCCCAGGGCCAAATCAAGAGACCCAGTACTTC.

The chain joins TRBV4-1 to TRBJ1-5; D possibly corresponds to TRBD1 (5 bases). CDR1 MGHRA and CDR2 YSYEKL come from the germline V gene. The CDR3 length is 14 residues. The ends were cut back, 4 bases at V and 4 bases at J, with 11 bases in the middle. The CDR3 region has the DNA TGCGCCAGCAGCCGCAGGGTTGGGAATCAGCCCCAGCATTTT. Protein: CASSRRVGNQPQHF.

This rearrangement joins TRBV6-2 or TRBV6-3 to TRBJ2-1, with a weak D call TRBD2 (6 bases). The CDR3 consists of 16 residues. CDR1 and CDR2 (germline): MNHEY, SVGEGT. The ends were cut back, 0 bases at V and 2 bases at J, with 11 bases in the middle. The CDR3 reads CASSYSWRGTYNEQFF. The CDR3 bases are TGTGCCAGCAGTTACTCGTGGCGGGGTACCTACAATGAGCAGTTCTTC.

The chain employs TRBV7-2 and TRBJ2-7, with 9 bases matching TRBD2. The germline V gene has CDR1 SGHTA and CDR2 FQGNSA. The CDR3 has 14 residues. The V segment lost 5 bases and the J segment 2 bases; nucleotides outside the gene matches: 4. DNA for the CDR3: TGTGCCAGCAGCCCACTAGCGGGTCCCTACGAGCAGTACTTC. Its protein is CASSPLAGPYEQYF.

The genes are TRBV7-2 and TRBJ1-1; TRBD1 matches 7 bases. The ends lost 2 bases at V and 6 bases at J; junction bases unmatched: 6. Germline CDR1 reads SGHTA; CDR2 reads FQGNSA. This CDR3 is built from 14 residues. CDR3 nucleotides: TGTGCCAGCAGCTTACCCGGGACAGTCCCTGAAGCTTTCTTT. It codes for CASSLPGTVPEAFF. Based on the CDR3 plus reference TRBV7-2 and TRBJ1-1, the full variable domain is GAGVSQSPSNKVTEKGKDVELRCDPISGHTALYWYRQSLGQGLEFLIYFQGNSAPDKSGLPSDRFSAERTGGSVSTLTIQRTQQEDSAVYLCASSLPGTVPEAFFGQGTRLTVV.

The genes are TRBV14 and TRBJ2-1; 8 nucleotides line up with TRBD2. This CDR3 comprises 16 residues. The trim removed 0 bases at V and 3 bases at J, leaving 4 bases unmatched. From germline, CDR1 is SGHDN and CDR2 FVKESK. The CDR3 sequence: CASSQDFRGGYNEQFF. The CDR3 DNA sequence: TGTGCCAGCAGCCAAGATTTTCGGGGGGGCTACAATGAGCAGTTCTTC. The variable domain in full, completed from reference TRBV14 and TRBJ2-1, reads EAGVTQFPSHSVIEKGQTVTLRCDPISGHDNLYWYRRVMGKEIKFLLHFVKESKQDESGMPNNRFLAERTGGTYSTLKVQPAELEDSGVYFCASSQDFRGGYNEQFFGPGTRLTVL.

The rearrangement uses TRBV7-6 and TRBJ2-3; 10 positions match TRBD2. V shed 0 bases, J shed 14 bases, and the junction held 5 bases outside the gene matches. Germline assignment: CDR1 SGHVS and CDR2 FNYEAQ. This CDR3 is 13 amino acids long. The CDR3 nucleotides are TGTGCCAGCAGCTTAGCTTCTAGCGGGGGCTTGTATTTT. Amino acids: CASSLASSGGLYF.

CDR3 bases: TGTGCCAGCAGTTACAGGGACACTGAAGCTTTCTTT. Protein: CASSYRDTEAFF. V usage is TRBV25-1 and J usage is TRBJ1-1, with a weak D call TRBD1 (6 bases). The CDR3 is 12 amino acids. V was cut by 5 bases and J by 3 bases, with 7 bases left in between. CDR1 MGHDK and CDR2 SYGVNS come from the germline V gene.

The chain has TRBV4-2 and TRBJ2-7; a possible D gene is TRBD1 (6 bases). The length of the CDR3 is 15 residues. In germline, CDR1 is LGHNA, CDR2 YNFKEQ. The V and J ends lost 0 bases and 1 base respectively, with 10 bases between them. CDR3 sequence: CASSQDPGTSYEQYF. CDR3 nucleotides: TGTGCCAGCAGCCAAGATCCCGGGACATCCTACGAGCAGTACTTC.

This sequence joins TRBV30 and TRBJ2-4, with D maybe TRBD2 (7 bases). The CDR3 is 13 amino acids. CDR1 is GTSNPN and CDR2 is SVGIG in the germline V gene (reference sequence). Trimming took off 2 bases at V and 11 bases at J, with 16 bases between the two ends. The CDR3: CAWSRGGAPVQYF. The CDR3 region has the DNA TGTGCCTGGAGTAGAGGGGGGGCCCCCGTTCAGTACTTC.